Sequencing of this T cell receptor (beta chain) was carried out in a study of blood T cell repertoires in COVID-19. Across the whole study: Samples taken during acute and convalescent COVID-19 were collected in the United States, Italy and Spain. In each case, the material was cDNA or gDNA derived from T cells, B-cell-depleted T cells, or PBMCs.

Under the authors' procedure: Amplification of reference gene primers was used by the study to estimate nucleated cell counts. Method: immunoSEQ multiplex PCR; TCRdb's copy keeps in-frame clones and lacks some. The V and J calls and the clone size are those of that table, but D and trimming were determined from the DNA. The table has 150,000 to 200,000 clones, roughly 86% seen once; the top ten hold 0.99%. V lost 2 bases, J lost 11 bases, and 23 bases lay in between. Germline values: CDR1 SGHTS, CDR2 YDEGEE. This CDR3 spans 16 amino acids. The chain has TRBV5-8 and TRBJ2-1, with D possibly matching TRBD2 (7 bases). The sample consisted of peripheral blood. The receptor comes from a man between 18 and 35 years old with acute or convalescent COVID-19. CDR3 in amino acids: CASSFRAGGGATKQFF. CDR3 bases: TGTGCCAGCAGCTTTCGGGCGGGTGGGGGGGCCACCAAGCAGTTCTTC.